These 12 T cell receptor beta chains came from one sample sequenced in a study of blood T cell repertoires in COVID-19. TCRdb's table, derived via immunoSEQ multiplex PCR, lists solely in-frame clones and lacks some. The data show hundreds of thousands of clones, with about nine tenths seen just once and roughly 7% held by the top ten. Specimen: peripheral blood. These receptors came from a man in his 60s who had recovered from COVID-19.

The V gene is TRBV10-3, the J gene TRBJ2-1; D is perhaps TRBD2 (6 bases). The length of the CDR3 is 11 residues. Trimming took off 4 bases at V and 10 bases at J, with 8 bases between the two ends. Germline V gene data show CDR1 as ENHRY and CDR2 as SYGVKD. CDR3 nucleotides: TGTGCCATCAGTGGGCGGGGCGAGCAGTTCTTC. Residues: CAISGRGEQFF.

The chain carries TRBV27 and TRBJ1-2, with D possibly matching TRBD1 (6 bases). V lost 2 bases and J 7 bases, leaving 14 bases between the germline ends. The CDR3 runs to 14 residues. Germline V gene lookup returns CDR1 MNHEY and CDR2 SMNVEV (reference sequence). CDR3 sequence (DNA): TGTGCCAGCAGTTTAAGGCAGGGGTTTGGTGGCTACACCTTC. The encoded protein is CASSLRQGFGGYTF.

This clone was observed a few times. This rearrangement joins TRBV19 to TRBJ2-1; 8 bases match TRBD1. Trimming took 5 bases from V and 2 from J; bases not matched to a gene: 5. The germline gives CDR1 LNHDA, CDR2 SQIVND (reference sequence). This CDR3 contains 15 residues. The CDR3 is CASSARQGPYNEQFF. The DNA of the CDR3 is TGTGCCAGTAGTGCACGACAGGGGCCCTACAATGAGCAGTTCTTC.

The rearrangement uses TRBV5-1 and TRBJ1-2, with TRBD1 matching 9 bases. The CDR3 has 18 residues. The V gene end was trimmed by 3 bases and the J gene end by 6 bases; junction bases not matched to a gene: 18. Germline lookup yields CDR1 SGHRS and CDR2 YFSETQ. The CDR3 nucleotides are TGCGCCAGCAGCTATTCTCCGGGACAGGGAATAAGAAGGGATGGCTACACCTTC. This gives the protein CASSYSPGQGIRRDGYTF.

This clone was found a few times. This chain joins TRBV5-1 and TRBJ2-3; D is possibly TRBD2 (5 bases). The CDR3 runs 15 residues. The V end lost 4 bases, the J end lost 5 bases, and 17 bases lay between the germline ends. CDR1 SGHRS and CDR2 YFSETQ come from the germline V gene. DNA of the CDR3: TGCGCCAGCAGCGAATCCGGGATCTCGAGAGATACGCAGTATTTT. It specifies CASSESGISRDTQYF.

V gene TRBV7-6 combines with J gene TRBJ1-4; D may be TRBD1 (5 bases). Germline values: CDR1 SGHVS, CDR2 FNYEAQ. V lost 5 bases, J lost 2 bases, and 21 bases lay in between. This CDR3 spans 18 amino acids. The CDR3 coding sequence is TGTGCCAGCAGCGCGATCCCGGTGCCCGGGGGTACTAATGAAAAACTGTTTTTT. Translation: CASSAIPVPGGTNEKLFF.

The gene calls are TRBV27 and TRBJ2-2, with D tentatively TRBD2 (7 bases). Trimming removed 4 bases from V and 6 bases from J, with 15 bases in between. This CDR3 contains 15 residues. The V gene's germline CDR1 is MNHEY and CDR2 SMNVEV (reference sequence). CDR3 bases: TGTGCCAGCAGTTATAGGGGGGGCAGGTCCGGGGAGCTGTTTTTT. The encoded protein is CASSYRGGRSGELFF.

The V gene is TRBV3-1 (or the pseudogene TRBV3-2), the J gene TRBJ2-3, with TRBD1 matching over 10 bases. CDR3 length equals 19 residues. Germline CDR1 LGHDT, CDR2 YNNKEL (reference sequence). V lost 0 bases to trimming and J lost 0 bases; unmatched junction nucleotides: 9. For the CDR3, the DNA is TGTGCCAGCAGCCAAGATCTTCCTAGGACAGGGGGGAGCACAGATACGCAGTATTTT. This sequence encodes CASSQDLPRTGGSTDTQYF.

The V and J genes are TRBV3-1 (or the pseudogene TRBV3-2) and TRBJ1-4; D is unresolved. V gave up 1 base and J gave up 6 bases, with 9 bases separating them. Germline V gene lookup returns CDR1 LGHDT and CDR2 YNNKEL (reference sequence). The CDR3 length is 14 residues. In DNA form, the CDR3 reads TGTGCCAGCAGCCAAGGGTACGCGGATGAAAAACTGTTTTTT. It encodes CASSQGYADEKLFF.

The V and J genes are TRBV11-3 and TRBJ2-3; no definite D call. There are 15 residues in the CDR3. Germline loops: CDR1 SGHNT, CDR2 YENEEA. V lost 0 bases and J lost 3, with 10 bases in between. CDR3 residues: CASSLEAALTDTQYF. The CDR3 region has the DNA TGTGCCAGCAGCTTAGAAGCCGCGTTGACAGATACGCAGTATTTT.

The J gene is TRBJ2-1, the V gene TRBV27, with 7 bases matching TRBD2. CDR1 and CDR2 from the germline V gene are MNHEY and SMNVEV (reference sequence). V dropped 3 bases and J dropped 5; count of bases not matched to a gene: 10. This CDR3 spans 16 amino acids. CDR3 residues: CASSFSAGLSNNEQFF. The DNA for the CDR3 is TGTGCCAGCAGTTTTTCAGCGGGGCTGTCGAACAATGAGCAGTTCTTC.

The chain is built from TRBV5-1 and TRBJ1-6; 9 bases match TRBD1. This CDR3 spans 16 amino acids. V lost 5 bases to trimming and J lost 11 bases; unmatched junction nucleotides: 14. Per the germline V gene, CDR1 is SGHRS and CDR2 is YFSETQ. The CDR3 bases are TGCGCCAGCAGAAACGAAGGGACAGGGACCGACCCACCCCTCCACTTT. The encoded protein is CASRNEGTGTDPPLHF.